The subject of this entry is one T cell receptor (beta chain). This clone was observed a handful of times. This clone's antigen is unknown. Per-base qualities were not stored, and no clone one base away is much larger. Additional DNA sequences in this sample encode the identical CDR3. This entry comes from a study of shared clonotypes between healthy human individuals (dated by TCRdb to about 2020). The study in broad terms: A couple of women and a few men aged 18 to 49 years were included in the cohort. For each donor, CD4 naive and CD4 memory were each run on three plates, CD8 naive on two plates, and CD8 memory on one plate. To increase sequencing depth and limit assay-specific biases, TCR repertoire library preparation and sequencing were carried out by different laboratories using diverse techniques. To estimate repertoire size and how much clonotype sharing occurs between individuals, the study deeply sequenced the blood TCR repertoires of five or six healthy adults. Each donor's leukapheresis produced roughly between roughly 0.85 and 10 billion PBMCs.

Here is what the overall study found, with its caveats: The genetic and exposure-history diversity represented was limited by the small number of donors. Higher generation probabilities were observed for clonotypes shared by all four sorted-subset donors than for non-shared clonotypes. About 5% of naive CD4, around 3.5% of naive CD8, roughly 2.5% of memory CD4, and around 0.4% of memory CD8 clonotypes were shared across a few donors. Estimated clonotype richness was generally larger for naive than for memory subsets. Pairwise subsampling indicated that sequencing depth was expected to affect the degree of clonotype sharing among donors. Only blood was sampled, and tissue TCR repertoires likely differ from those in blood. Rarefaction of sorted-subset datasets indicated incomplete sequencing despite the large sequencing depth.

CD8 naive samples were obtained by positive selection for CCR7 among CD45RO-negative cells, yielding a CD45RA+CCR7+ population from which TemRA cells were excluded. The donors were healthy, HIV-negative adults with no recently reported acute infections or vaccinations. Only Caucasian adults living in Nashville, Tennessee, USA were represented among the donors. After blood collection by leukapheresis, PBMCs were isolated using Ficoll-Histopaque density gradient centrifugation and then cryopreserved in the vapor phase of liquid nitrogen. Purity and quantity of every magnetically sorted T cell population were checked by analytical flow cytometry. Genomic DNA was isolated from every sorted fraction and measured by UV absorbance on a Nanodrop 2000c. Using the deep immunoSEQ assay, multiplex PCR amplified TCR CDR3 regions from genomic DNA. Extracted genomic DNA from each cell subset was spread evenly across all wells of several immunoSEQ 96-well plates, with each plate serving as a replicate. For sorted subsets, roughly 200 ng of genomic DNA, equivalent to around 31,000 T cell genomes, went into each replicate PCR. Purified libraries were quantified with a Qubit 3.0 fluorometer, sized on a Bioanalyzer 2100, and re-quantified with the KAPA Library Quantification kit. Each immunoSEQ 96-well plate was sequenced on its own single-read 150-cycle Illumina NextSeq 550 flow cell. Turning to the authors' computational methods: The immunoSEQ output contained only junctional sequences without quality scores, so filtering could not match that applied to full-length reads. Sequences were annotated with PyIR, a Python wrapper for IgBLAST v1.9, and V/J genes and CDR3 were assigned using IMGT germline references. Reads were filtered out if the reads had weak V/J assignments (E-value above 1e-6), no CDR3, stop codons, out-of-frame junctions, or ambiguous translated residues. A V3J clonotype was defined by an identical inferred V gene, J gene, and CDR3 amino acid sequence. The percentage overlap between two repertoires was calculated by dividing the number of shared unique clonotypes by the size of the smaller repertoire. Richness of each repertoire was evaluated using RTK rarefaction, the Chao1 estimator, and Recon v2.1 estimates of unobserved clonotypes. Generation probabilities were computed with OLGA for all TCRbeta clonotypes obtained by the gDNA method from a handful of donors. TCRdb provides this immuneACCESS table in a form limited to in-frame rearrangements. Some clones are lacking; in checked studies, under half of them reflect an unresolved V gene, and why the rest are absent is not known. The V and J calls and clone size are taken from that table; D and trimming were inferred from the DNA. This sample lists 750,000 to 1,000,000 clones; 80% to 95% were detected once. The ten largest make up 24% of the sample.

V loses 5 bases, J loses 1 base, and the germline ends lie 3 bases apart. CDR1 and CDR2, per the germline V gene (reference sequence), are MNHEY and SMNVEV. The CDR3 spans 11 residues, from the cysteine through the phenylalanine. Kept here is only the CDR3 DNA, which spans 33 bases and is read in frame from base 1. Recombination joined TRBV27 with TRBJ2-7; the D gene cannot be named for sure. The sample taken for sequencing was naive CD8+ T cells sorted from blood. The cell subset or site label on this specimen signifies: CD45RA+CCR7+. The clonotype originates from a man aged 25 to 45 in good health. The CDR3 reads CASSPSYEQYF. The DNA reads TGTGCCAGCAGTCCGTCCTACGAGCAGTACTTC.